One sample yielded the 24 T cell receptor beta chains listed below, sequenced in a study of CD8+ T cells in alopecia areata. Specified treatment: oral pan-JAK inhibitor, 5-10 mg twice daily. cDNA reverse transcribed from extracted RNA served as the sequencing template. Clones were sequenced by immunoSEQ multiplex PCR, and TCRdb holds only the in-frame ones, with some missing. In the table there are about 270,000 clones, about 62% of which are singletons. The specimen was CD4+ T cells sorted from blood, collected between weeks 51 and 52, from a patient treated with tofacitinib. The source of these receptors is a human donor with alopecia areata.

This sequence joins TRBV10-1 and TRBJ1-5; unclear D gene. Germline V gene data show CDR1 as WNHNN and CDR2 as SYGVQD (reference sequence). This CDR3 is built from 13 residues. V dropped 0 bases and J dropped 6 bases, with 6 bases sitting between them. For the CDR3, the DNA is TGCGCCAGCAGTGAGTCGAGAGGTCAGCCCCAGCATTTT. Translating gives CASSESRGQPQHF.

With respect to this clone: This CDR3 is also generated by other DNA sequences in the sample. The rearrangement uses TRBV30 and TRBJ2-1; D gene unclear. V dropped 1 base and J dropped 5 bases, with 6 bases sitting between them. Looked up from germline, CDR1 is GTSNPN and CDR2 is SVGIG (reference sequence). There are 12 residues in the CDR3. CDR3 nucleotide sequence: TGTGCCTGGAGTGCACCGAACAATGAGCAGTTCTTC. This gives the protein CAWSAPNNEQFF. Based on the CDR3 plus reference TRBV30 and TRBJ2-1, the full variable domain is SQTIHQWPATLVQPVGSPLSLECTVEGTSNPNLYWYRQAAGRGLQLLFYSVGIGQISSEVPQNLSASRPQDRQFILSSKKLLLSDSGFYLCAWSAPNNEQFFGPGTRLTVL.

Here the CDR3 reads CASSVEGSPYNEQFF. DNA of the CDR3: TGTGCCAGCAGCGTAGAAGGGTCCCCATACAATGAGCAGTTCTTC. The rearrangement uses TRBV9 and TRBJ2-1; no clear D. The CDR3 is 15 residues long. The germline V gene encodes CDR1 SGDLS and CDR2 YYNGEE. Trimming left V 0 bases short and J 4 bases short, with 11 bases between.

Only a few counts were recorded for this clone. The rearrangement uses TRBV30 and TRBJ1-6; D may be TRBD1 (5 bases). The V gene lost 2 bases and the J gene lost 14 bases, with 19 bases spanning the gap. This CDR3 contains 14 residues. Germline CDR1 is GTSNPN and CDR2 is SVGIG (reference sequence). CDR3 residues: CAWSPRASRGALHF. As DNA, the CDR3 is TGTGCCTGGAGTCCCCGTGCCTCTCGGGGGGCCCTCCACTTT.

J is TRBJ1-2 and V is TRBV15; TRBD1 is a possible D gene (5 bases). The germline V gene has CDR1 LNHNV and CDR2 YYDKDF (reference sequence). This CDR3 region has 12 residues. V lost 5 bases and J 6 bases, leaving 10 bases between the germline ends. The CDR3 nucleotides read TGTGCCACCAGCCTTGGGGGGGATGGCTACACCTTC. Translation: CATSLGGDGYTF.

This clone turned up a few times. V gene TRBV9 combines with J gene TRBJ1-4, with D perhaps matching TRBD1 (5 bases). The CDR3 covers 15 residues. Germline values: CDR1 SGDLS, CDR2 YYNGEE. Trimming took off 0 bases at V and 6 bases at J, with 12 bases between the two ends. The CDR3 loop is CASSVDRGPDEKLFF. CDR3 nucleotide sequence: TGTGCCAGCAGCGTAGACCGGGGCCCGGATGAAAAACTGTTTTTT.

The chain employs TRBV27 and TRBJ2-3; TRBD2 matches at 7 bases. The V and J ends lost 5 bases and 3 bases, in that order; junction bases with no gene match: 14. Germline lookup yields CDR1 MNHEY and CDR2 SMNVEV (reference sequence). The CDR3 contains 17 residues. CDR3 residues: CASSPRPLAEPTDTQYF. The CDR3 nucleotides read TGTGCCAGCAGTCCCCGCCCCCTAGCGGAACCGACAGATACGCAGTATTTT.

This clone was seen only once. The chain uses TRBV29-1 and TRBJ1-2; tentatively, D is TRBD1 (5 bases). V lost 3 bases, J lost 1 base, and 9 bases lay in between. CDR3 size: 13 residues. CDR1 SQVTM and CDR2 ANQGSEA come from the germline V gene. CDR3 coding DNA: TGCAGCGTTGATGGGCAGGGTAACTATGGCTACACCTTC. This gives the protein CSVDGQGNYGYTF.

This rearrangement joins TRBV27 to TRBJ2-6; 8 nucleotides match TRBD1. The CDR3 sequence is 15 residues long. The V and J ends lost 10 bases and 0 bases, in that order; junction bases with no gene match: 5. Germline CDR1 and CDR2: MNHEY and SMNVEV (reference sequence). The CDR3 reads CATGQGSSGANVLTF. The CDR3 DNA reads TGTGCCACTGGACAGGGAAGCTCTGGGGCCAACGTCCTGACTTTC.

This clone was seen many times. The chain links TRBV9 to TRBJ2-1, with 8 bases identical to TRBD2. Germline CDR1 is SGDLS and CDR2 is YYNGEE. Trimming cost V 3 bases and J 8 bases; bases outside gene matches: 10. The CDR3 spans 15 residues. CDR3 loop: CASSAAGGLEDEQFF. The CDR3 nucleotides read TGTGCCAGCAGCGCTGCGGGGGGCCTTGAAGATGAGCAGTTCTTC.

The chain couples TRBV19 to TRBJ2-2; TRBD2 matches at 8 bases. Trimming took 10 bases from V and 0 from J; bases not matched to a gene: 4. CDR3 length: 14 amino acids. Germline lookup yields CDR1 LNHDA and CDR2 SQIVND (reference sequence). The DNA for the CDR3 is TGTGCCACCCAGGGACTAGCGAACACCGGGGAGCTGTTTTTT. Amino acids: CATQGLANTGELFF.

This clone occurred a few times. The rearrangement links TRBV6-6 to TRBJ1-6; D might be TRBD1 (6 bases). The CDR3 sequence is 12 residues long. V dropped 10 bases and J dropped 5 bases, with 9 bases sitting between them. In germline, CDR1 is MNHNY, CDR2 SVGAGI (reference sequence). CDR3 protein: CATGTNNSPLHF. The CDR3 DNA follows: TGTGCCACCGGGACAAATAATTCACCCCTCCACTTT.

V gene TRBV19 combines with J gene TRBJ2-1, with 7 bases matching TRBD1. CDR1 is LNHDA, CDR2 SQIVND, per germline (reference sequence). Losses at the gene ends were 5 bases for V and 8 bases for J; bases not matched to a gene: 6. This CDR3 has 13 amino acids. This CDR3 reads CASSPRQGDEQFF. Here the CDR3 DNA reads TGTGCCAGTAGTCCCCGACAGGGCGATGAGCAGTTCTTC.

The rearrangement joins TRBV20-1 to TRBJ1-2, with 8 bases identical to TRBD1. Germline CDR1 reads DFQATT; CDR2 reads SNEGSKA (reference sequence). The CDR3 is 11 residues long. J gave up 10 bases and V 6 bases, and 7 bases lay outside the gene matches. CDR3 sequence reads: CSARTGFNYTF. In DNA, the CDR3 is TGCAGTGCAAGGACAGGGTTTAACTACACCTTC.

The chain links TRBV7-2 to TRBJ2-6; unclear D gene. Trimming took off 5 bases at V and 2 bases at J, with 10 bases between the two ends. The CDR3 is made up of 15 amino acids. Germline values: CDR1 SGHTA, CDR2 FQGNSA. CDR3 bases: TGTGCCAGCAGCGCCTCTAGACCTGGGGCCAACGTCCTGACTTTC. It encodes CASSASRPGANVLTF. Supplemented by reference TRBV7-2 and TRBJ2-6, the full variable domain reads GAGVSQSPSNKVTEKGKDVELRCDPISGHTALYWYRQSLGQGLEFLIYFQGNSAPDKSGLPSDRFSAERTGGSVSTLTIQRTQQEDSAVYLCASSASRPGANVLTFGAGSRLTVL.

V gene TRBV15 combines with J gene TRBJ1-5; no firm D call. The CDR3 spans 14 residues. V lost 0 bases and J lost 6, with 9 bases in between. Per the germline V gene, CDR1 is LNHNV and CDR2 is YYDKDF (reference sequence). The CDR3 sequence: CATSRDRLPQPQHF. The CDR3 region has the DNA TGTGCCACCAGCAGAGATCGGCTTCCTCAGCCCCAGCATTTT.

The rearrangement links TRBV15 to TRBJ1-1; a weak D match, TRBD1 (5 bases). Looked up from germline, CDR1 is LNHNV and CDR2 is YYDKDF (reference sequence). This CDR3 is 15 amino acids long. V lost 0 bases, J lost 6 bases, and 14 bases lay in between. CDR3 DNA: TGTGCCACCAGCAGAGATTACGGGGGATTAGCTGAAGCTTTCTTT. Translation gives CATSRDYGGLAEAFF.

This clone came up a few times. The chain joins TRBV30 to TRBJ1-4, with D unclear. The CDR3 has 12 residues. CDR1 and CDR2 (germline): GTSNPN, SVGIG (reference sequence). V lost 3 bases, J lost 5 bases, and 7 bases lay in between. CDR3 sequence (DNA): TGTGCCTGGAGCCGGCCCAATGAAAAACTGTTTTTT. Translating it yields CAWSRPNEKLFF.

This clone was detected a few times. The chain is built from TRBV5-1 and TRBJ2-7; D remains unclear. The ends were cut back, 3 bases at V and 0 bases at J, with 4 bases in the middle. This CDR3 has 12 amino acids. Per the germline V gene, CDR1 is SGHRS and CDR2 is YFSETQ. The CDR3 DNA follows: TGCGCCAGCAGCTCTAGCTCCTACGAGCAGTACTTC. This gives the protein CASSSSSYEQYF.

In its sample, this clone was seen once. The chain uses TRBV7-2 and TRBJ1-5, with 8 positions matching TRBD1. The V gene's germline CDR1 is SGHTA and CDR2 FQGNSA. V trimming: 4 bases; J trimming: 7 bases; junction bases outside the gene matches: 9. The CDR3 has 15 residues. The CDR3 nucleotides read TGTGCCAGCAGCTACGGGACAGGTGTAGGCCAGCCCCAGCATTTT. Translation: CASSYGTGVGQPQHF.

With regard to this clone: The sample has other DNA sequences that encode this CDR3 too. The V call is TRBV2, the J call TRBJ2-5; D is ambiguous. Germline values: CDR1 SNHLY, CDR2 FYNNEI. V dropped 4 bases and J dropped 5 bases, with 5 bases sitting between them. The length of the CDR3 is 11 residues. The CDR3 loop is CASSGEETQYF. DNA for the CDR3: TGTGCCAGCAGTGGCGAGGAGACCCAGTACTTC.

This clone was seen more than once but under ten times. This rearrangement joins TRBV29-1 to TRBJ1-1; possibly TRBD1 for D (5 bases). The CDR3 length is 10 residues. The germline CDR1 and CDR2 sequences are SQVTM and ANQGSEA. Trimming cost V 2 bases and J 11 bases, with 9 bases left between them. The CDR3, as DNA: TGCAGCGTTGAACCCAGGGAGGCTTTCTTT. Protein: CSVEPREAFF.

This clone occurred a few times. This chain joins TRBV7-3 and TRBJ2-1; a weak D match, TRBD2 (6 bases). The CDR3 covers 14 residues. V shed 5 bases and J shed 3 bases, with 11 bases lying between them. Germline-derived CDR1 and CDR2 are SGHTA and FQGTGA. CDR3 DNA: TGTGCCAGCAGCCCACGGGGGAGCTACAATGAGCAGTTCTTC. It codes for CASSPRGSYNEQFF. Variable domain in full (rest from reference TRBV7-3 and TRBJ2-1): GAGVSQTPSNKVTEKGKYVELRCDPISGHTALYWYRQSLGQGPEFLIYFQGTGAADDSGLPNDRFFAVRPEGSVSTLKIQRTERGDSAVYLCASSPRGSYNEQFFGPGTRLTVL.

The chain is built from TRBV7-2 and TRBJ2-7; 8 nucleotides line up with TRBD1. CDR1 is SGHTA, CDR2 FQGNSA, per germline. The CDR3 has 15 residues. V shed 4 bases and J 4 bases; nucleotides not matched to a gene: 9. In DNA form, the CDR3 reads TGTGCCAGCAGCTCTAGGACAGGGATGACTTACGAGCAGTACTTC. This codes for CASSSRTGMTYEQYF.